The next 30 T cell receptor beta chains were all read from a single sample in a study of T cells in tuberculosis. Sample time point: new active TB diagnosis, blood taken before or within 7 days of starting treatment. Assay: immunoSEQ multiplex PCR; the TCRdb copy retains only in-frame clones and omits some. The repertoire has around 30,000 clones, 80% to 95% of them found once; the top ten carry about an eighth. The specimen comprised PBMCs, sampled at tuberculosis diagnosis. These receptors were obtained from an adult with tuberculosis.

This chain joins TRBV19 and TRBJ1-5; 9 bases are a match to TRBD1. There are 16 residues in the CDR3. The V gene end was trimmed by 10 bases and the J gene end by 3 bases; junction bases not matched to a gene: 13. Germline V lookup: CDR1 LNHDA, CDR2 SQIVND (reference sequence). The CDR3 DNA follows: TGTGCCACCCAACCATGGGACAGGGTGGACAATCAGCCCCAGCATTTT. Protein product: CATQPWDRVDNQPQHF.

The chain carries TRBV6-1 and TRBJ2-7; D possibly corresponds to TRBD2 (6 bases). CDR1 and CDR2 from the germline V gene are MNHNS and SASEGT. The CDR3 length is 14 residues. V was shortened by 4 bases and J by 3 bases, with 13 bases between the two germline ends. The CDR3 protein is CASSVEEGRYEQYF. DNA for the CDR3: TGTGCCAGCAGTGTAGAGGAGGGCCGCTACGAGCAGTACTTC.

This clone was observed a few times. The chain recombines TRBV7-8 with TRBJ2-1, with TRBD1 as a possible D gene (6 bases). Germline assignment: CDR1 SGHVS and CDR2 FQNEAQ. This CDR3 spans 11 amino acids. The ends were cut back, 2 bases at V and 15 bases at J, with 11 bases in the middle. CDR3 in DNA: TGTGCCAGCAGCTTACGGACAGTTCTGTTCTTC. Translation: CASSLRTVLFF.

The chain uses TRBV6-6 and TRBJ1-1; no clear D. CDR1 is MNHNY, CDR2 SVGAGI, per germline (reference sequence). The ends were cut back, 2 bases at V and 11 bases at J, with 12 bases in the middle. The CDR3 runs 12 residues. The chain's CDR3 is CASSYTEFEAFF. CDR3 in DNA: TGTGCCAGCAGTTACACAGAGTTCGAGGCTTTCTTT.

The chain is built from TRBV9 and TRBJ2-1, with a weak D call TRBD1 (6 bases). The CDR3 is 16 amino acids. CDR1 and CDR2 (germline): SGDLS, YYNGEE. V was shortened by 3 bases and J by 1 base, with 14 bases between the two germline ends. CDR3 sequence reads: CASSAGGSNSYNEQFF. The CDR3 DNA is TGTGCCAGCAGCGCTGGGGGCAGCAATTCCTACAATGAGCAGTTCTTC.

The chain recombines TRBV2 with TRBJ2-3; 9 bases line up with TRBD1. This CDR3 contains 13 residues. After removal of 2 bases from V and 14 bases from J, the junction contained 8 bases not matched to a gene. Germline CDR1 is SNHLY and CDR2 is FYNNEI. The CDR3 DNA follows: TGTGCCAGCAGTGAAAACATCGGACAGGGGCTGTATTTT. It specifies CASSENIGQGLYF.

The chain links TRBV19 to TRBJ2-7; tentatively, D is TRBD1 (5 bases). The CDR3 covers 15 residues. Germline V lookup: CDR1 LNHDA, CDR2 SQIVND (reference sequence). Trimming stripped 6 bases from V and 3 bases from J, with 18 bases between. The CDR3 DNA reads TGTGCCAGTAGCCCAGCTGCGACAGCCAGCTACGAGCAGTACTTC. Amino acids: CASSPAATASYEQYF.

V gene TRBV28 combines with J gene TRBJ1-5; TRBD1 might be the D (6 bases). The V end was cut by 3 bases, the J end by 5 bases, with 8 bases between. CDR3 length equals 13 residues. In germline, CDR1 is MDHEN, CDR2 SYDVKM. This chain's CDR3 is CASSLDRYQPQHF. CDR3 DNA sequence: TGTGCCAGCAGTTTGGACAGATATCAGCCCCAGCATTTT.

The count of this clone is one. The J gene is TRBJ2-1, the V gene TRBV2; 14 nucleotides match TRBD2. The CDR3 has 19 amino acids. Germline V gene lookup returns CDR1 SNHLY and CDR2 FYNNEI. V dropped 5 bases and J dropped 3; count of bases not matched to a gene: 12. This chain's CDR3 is CASSRPRLAGGPIYNEQFF. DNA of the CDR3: TGTGCCAGCAGTCGGCCCCGACTAGCGGGAGGGCCAATCTACAATGAGCAGTTCTTC.

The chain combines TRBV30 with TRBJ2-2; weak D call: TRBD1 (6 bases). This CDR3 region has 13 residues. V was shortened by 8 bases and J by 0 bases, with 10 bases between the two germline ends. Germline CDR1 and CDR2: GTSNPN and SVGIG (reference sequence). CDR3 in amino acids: CARPGANTGELFF. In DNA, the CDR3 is TGTGCCCGGCCAGGGGCGAACACCGGGGAGCTGTTTTTT. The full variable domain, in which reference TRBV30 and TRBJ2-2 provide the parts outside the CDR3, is SQTIHQWPATLVQPVGSPLSLECTVEGTSNPNLYWYRQAAGRGLQLLFYSVGIGQISSEVPQNLSASRPQDRQFILSSKKLLLSDSGFYLCARPGANTGELFFGEGSRLTVL.

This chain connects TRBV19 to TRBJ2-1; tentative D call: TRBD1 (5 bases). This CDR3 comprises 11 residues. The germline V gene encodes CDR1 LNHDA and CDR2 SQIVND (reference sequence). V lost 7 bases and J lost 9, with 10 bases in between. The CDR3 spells CASKGAGEQFF. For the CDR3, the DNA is TGTGCCAGTAAAGGGGCTGGTGAGCAGTTCTTC.

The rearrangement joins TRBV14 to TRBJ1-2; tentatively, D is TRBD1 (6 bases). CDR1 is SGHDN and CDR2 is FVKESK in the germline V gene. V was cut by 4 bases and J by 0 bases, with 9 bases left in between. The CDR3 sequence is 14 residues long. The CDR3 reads CASSPDRANYGYTF. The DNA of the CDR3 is TGTGCCAGCAGCCCGGACAGAGCTAACTATGGCTACACCTTC.

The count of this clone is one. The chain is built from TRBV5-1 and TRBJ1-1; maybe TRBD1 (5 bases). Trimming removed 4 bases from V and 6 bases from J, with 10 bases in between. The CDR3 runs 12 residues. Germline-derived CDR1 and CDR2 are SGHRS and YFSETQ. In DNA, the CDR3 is TGCGCCAGCAGCGCTACACAGGCTGAAGCTTTCTTT. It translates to CASSATQAEAFF.

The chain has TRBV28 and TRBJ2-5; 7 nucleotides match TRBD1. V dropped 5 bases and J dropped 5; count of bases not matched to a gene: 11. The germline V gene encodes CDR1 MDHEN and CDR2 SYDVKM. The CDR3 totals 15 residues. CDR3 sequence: CASSPSRQGRETQYF. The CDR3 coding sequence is TGTGCCAGCAGTCCAAGTCGACAGGGTCGGGAGACCCAGTACTTC. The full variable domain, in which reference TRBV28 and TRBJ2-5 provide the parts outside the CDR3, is DVKVTQSSRYLVKRTGEKVFLECVQDMDHENMFWYRQDPGLGLRLIYFSYDVKMKEKGDIPEGYSVSREKKERFSLILESASTNQTSMYLCASSPSRQGRETQYFGPGTRLLVL.

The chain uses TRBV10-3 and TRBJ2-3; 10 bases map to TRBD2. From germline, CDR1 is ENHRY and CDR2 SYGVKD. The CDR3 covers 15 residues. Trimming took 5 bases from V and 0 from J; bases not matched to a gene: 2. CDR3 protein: CAISQTSGSTDTQYF. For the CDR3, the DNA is TGTGCCATCAGTCAGACTAGCGGGAGCACAGATACGCAGTATTTT.

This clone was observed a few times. The CDR3 spells CASSQVPPDSSYNEQFF. The CDR3 DNA follows: TGCGCCAGCAGCCAAGTCCCCCCTGACTCGTCCTACAATGAGCAGTTCTTC. The chain uses TRBV4-1 and TRBJ2-1; D unclear. The CDR3 has 17 amino acids. V dropped 1 base and J dropped 1 base, with 14 bases sitting between them. CDR1 MGHRA and CDR2 YSYEKL come from the germline V gene.

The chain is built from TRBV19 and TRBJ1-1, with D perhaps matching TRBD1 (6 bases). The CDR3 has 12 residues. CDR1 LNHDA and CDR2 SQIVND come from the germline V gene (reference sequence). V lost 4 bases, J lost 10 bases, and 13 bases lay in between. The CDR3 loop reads CASSTRQDSAFF. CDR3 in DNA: TGTGCCAGTAGTACGAGACAGGATTCAGCTTTCTTT.

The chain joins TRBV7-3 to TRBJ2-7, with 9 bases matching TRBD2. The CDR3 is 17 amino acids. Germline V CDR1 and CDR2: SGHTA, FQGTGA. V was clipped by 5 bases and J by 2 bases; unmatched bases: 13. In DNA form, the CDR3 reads TGTGCCAGCAGCCCCCCCCGGGTAGTAGCGGGGGCCTACGAGCAGTACTTC. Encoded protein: CASSPPRVVAGAYEQYF.

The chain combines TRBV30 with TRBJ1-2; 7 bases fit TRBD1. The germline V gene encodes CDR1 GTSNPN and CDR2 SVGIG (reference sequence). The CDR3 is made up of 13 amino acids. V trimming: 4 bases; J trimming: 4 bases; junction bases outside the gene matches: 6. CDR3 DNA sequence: TGTGCCTGGAAAAGAGGGGGCGGCTATGGCTACACCTTC. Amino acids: CAWKRGGGYGYTF.

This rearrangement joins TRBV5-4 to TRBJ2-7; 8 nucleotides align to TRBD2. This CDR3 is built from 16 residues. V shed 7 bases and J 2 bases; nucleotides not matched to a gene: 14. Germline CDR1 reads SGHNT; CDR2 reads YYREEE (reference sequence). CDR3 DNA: TGTGCCAGCTGGAACGGCAGCGGGAGTTCCCCCTACGAGCAGTACTTC. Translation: CASWNGSGSSPYEQYF.

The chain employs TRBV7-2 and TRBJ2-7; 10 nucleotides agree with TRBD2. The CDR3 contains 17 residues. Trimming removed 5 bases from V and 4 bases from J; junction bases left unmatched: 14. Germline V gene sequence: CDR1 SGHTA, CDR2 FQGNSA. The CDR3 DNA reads TGTGCCAGCAGCAGCCAGGGCTGGGCTAGCGGGGGTTACGAGCAGTACTTC. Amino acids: CASSSQGWASGGYEQYF.

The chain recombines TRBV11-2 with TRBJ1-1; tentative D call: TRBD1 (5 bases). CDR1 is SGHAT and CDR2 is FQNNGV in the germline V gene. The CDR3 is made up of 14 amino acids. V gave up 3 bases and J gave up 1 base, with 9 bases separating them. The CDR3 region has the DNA TGTGCCAGCAGCTTTGGGGCGTGGAACACTGAAGCTTTCTTT. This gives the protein CASSFGAWNTEAFF.

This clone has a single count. CDR3 DNA sequence: TGTGCCAGCAGTTTTGGACAGGCGGGGTTGGCTTTCTTT. Translation: CASSFGQAGLAFF. V is TRBV27 and J is TRBJ1-1; 7 nucleotides line up with TRBD1. This CDR3 has 13 residues. The J segment lost 11 bases and the V segment lost 3 bases, leaving 9 bases of the junction unmatched. Per the germline V gene, CDR1 is MNHEY and CDR2 is SMNVEV (reference sequence).

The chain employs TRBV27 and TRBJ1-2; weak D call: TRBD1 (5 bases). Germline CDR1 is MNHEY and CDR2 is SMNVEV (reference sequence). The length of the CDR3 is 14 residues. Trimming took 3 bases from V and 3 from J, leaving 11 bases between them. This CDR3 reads CASSFSGGDYGYTF. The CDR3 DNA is TGTGCCAGCAGTTTTTCCGGGGGGGACTATGGCTACACCTTC.

CDR3 sequence: CASSQVRLAIYNEQFF. In DNA form, the CDR3 reads TGCGCCAGCAGCCAAGTTCGGCTAGCGATTTACAATGAGCAGTTCTTC. The genes are TRBV4-1 and TRBJ2-1, with TRBD2 as a possible D gene (6 bases). CDR3 length equals 16 residues. Between the trimmed V and J ends, which lost 1 base and 4 bases, there was a span of 14 bases. The germline V gene encodes CDR1 MGHRA and CDR2 YSYEKL.

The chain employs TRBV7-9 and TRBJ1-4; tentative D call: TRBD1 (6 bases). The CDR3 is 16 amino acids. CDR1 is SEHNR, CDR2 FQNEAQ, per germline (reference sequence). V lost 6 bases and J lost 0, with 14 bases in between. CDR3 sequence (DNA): TGTGCCAGCAGTTTTACAGGGTTCCCAACTAATGAAAAACTGTTTTTT. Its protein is CASSFTGFPTNEKLFF.

In DNA form, the CDR3 reads TGTGCCAGCACCCCCGGTGGGGCAGGGGGATATGGCTACACCTTC. This translates into CASTPGGAGGYGYTF. The chain recombines TRBV6-5 with TRBJ1-2; 7 bases map to TRBD1. J lost 5 bases, V lost 7 bases, and 13 bases had no gene match. CDR1 and CDR2 from the germline V gene are MNHEY and SVGAGI. The CDR3 runs to 15 residues.

The CDR3 loop reads CASSAGQGEGYTF. The CDR3 nucleotides are TGTGCCAGCAGCGCGGGACAGGGAGAAGGCTACACCTTC. The chain employs TRBV6-4 and TRBJ1-2; 9 nucleotides match TRBD1. This CDR3 contains 13 residues. V lost 6 bases and J lost 8; bases outside the gene matches: 7. The germline V gene encodes CDR1 MRHNA and CDR2 SNTAGT.

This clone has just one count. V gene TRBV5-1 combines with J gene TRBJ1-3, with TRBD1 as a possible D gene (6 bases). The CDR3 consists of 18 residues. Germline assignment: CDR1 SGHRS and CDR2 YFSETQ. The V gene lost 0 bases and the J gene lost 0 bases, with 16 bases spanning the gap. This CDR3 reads CASSLAWGTTSSGNTIYF. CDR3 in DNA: TGCGCCAGCAGCTTGGCTTGGGGGACAACGAGCTCTGGAAACACCATATATTTT.

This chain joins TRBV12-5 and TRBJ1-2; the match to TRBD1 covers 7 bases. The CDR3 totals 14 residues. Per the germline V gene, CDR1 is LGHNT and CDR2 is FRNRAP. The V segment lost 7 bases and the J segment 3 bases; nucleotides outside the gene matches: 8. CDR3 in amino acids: CASARGQLDYGYTF. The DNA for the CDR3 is TGTGCTAGTGCCAGGGGACAGCTGGACTATGGCTACACCTTC.